The next 27 T cell receptor beta chains were all read from a single sample in a study of T cell changes during pregnancy in multiple sclerosis. Sequencing was performed with immunoSEQ multiplex PCR; in TCRdb, only in-frame clones are kept and a portion is missing. The table includes more than 55,000 clones, 75% to 95% detected once. This material consisted of peripheral blood, taken in the third trimester of pregnancy. The receptors originated from a female donor in good health, enrolled as a control in a pregnancy study.

CDR3 residues: CASNDRGTAGANVLTF. CDR3 coding DNA: TGTGCCAGCAACGACAGGGGGACAGCTGGGGCCAACGTCCTGACTTTC. The chain couples TRBV7-9 to TRBJ2-6; TRBD1 agrees at 9 bases. CDR1 SEHNR and CDR2 FQNEAQ come from the germline V gene (reference sequence). The CDR3 consists of 16 residues. The V segment lost 7 bases and the J segment 2 bases; nucleotides outside the gene matches: 6.

There are a few counts of this clone. The chain carries TRBV30 and TRBJ1-4, with 7 nucleotides matching TRBD1. This CDR3 comprises 12 residues. The germline V gene encodes CDR1 GTSNPN and CDR2 SVGIG (reference sequence). V gave up 6 bases and J gave up 12 bases; unmatched junction bases: 10. CDR3 in amino acids: CACPGTEGELFF. The CDR3 DNA follows: TGTGCCTGCCCCGGGACAGAGGGTGAACTGTTTTTT.

V gene TRBV5-4 combines with J gene TRBJ1-5, with D perhaps TRBD1 (5 bases). The CDR3 sequence is 13 residues long. V lost 4 bases to trimming and J lost 6 bases, with 11 bases between them. CDR1 SGHNT and CDR2 YYREEE come from the germline V gene (reference sequence). CDR3 DNA sequence: TGTGCCAGCAGCCCAGGGCCAGGTCAGCCCCAGCATTTT. Protein sequence: CASSPGPGQPQHF.

The gene calls are TRBV30 and TRBJ1-2; D unclear. Trimming left V 0 bases short and J 5 bases short, with 10 bases between. Germline V gene sequence: CDR1 GTSNPN, CDR2 SVGIG (reference sequence). The CDR3 consists of 13 residues. The CDR3 nucleotides read TGTGCCTGGAGTGTAGTAAGAACTTATGGCTACACCTTC. It yields the protein CAWSVVRTYGYTF. The whole variable domain, remainder taken from reference TRBV30 and TRBJ1-2, is SQTIHQWPATLVQPVGSPLSLECTVEGTSNPNLYWYRQAAGRGLQLLFYSVGIGQISSEVPQNLSASRPQDRQFILSSKKLLLSDSGFYLCAWSVVRTYGYTFGSGTRLTVV.

CDR3 in amino acids: CASSRGTDTQYF. CDR3 DNA: TGTGCCAGCAGCCGCGGCACAGATACGCAGTATTTT. This sequence joins TRBV9 and TRBJ2-3; D gene unclear. Germline-derived CDR1 and CDR2 are SGDLS and YYNGEE. The CDR3 sequence is 12 residues long. V gave up 4 bases and J gave up 1 base, with 4 bases separating them. The full variable domain, in which reference TRBV9 and TRBJ2-3 provide the parts outside the CDR3, is DSGVTQTPKHLITATGQRVTLRCSPRSGDLSVYWYQQSLDQGLQFLIQYYNGEERAKGNILERFSAQQFPDLHSELNLSSLELGDSALYFCASSRGTDTQYFGPGTRLTVL.

CDR3 in amino acids: CASSLAAGIRPEQYF. CDR3 DNA sequence: TGCGCCAGCAGCTTGGCTGCGGGAATTCGGCCCGAGCAGTACTTC. The chain has TRBV5-1 and TRBJ2-7; TRBD2 is a possible D gene (6 bases). Per the germline V gene, CDR1 is SGHRS and CDR2 is YFSETQ. Deletions cut 0 bases from V and 6 bases from J, with 16 bases between. The CDR3 totals 15 residues. The full variable domain, rest sourced from reference TRBV5-1 and TRBJ2-7, is KAGVTQTPRYLIKTRGQQVTLSCSPISGHRSVSWYQQTPGQGLQFLFEYFSETQRNKGNFPGRFSGRQFSNSRSEMNVSTLELGDSALYLCASSLAAGIRPEQYFGPGTRLTVT.

V gene TRBV27 combines with J gene TRBJ2-3; D might be TRBD2 (5 bases). Germline-derived CDR1 and CDR2 are MNHEY and SMNVEV (reference sequence). The CDR3 has 14 amino acids. Trimming cost V 6 bases and J 0 bases, with 10 bases left between them. The CDR3 spells CASRGVVSTDTQYF. The CDR3 nucleotides read TGTGCCAGCAGGGGAGTTGTTAGCACAGATACGCAGTATTTT.

V and J are TRBV9 and TRBJ2-5, with a weak D call TRBD2 (7 bases). The ends were cut back, 0 bases at V and 1 base at J, with 10 bases in the middle. The CDR3 length is 15 residues. Germline values: CDR1 SGDLS, CDR2 YYNGEE. The CDR3 DNA sequence: TGTGCCAGCAGCGTAGAAGGGGGGGGCCAAGAGACCCAGTACTTC. Translation gives CASSVEGGGQETQYF. Combining the CDR3 with reference TRBV9 and TRBJ2-5 gives the whole variable domain DSGVTQTPKHLITATGQRVTLRCSPRSGDLSVYWYQQSLDQGLQFLIQYYNGEERAKGNILERFSAQQFPDLHSELNLSSLELGDSALYFCASSVEGGGQETQYFGPGTRLLVL.

The chain joins TRBV7-9 to TRBJ1-1; D might be TRBD1 (5 bases). CDR3 size: 14 residues. Trimming removed 1 base from V and 8 bases from J, with 14 bases in between. Germline CDR1 and CDR2: SEHNR and FQNEAQ (reference sequence). The CDR3 region is CASSLGERRGEAFF. In DNA form, the CDR3 reads TGTGCCAGCAGCTTAGGAGAGAGGCGGGGGGAAGCTTTCTTT.

The chain uses TRBV2 and TRBJ2-3, with TRBD2 identical over 12 bases. The CDR3 length is 14 residues. With 10 bases clipped from V and 1 base from J, the junction kept 3 bases outside the gene matches. Germline V gives CDR1 SNHLY, CDR2 FYNNEI. CDR3 residues: CATSGGEGTDTQYF. CDR3 DNA sequence: TGTGCCACTAGCGGGGGGGAGGGCACAGATACGCAGTATTTT.

The chain has TRBV11-3 and TRBJ2-7, with 9 positions matching TRBD1. V gave up 3 bases and J gave up 5 bases; unmatched junction bases: 8. This CDR3 comprises 15 residues. In germline, CDR1 is SGHNT, CDR2 YENEEA. CDR3 loop: CASSFSGTGHDEQYF. Written as DNA, the CDR3 is TGTGCCAGCAGCTTTTCCGGGACAGGGCATGACGAGCAGTACTTC.

The chain recombines TRBV23-1 with TRBJ2-6; no reliable D call. TRBV23-1 counts as an open reading frame of uncertain function. There are 18 residues in the CDR3. V gave up 4 bases and J gave up 0 bases, with 16 bases separating them. In DNA, the CDR3 is TGCGCCAGCAGTCCGTTTTCCGGTCGTATCTCTGGGGCCAACGTCCTGACTTTC. Translating gives CASSPFSGRISGANVLTF.

This chain connects TRBV7-2 to TRBJ2-1; TRBD2 matches 8 bases. V was pared by 3 bases and J by 8 bases, with 9 bases of the junction left unmatched. Per germline, CDR1 SGHTA and CDR2 FQGNSA. There are 15 residues in the CDR3. CDR3 sequence reads: CASSFFPGGSYEQFF. In nucleotides, the CDR3 is TGTGCCAGCAGCTTCTTCCCGGGAGGGTCCTATGAGCAGTTCTTC.

The gene calls are TRBV19 and TRBJ1-2; D uncertain. Trimming removed 2 bases at V and 2 bases at J, with 9 bases between. The V gene's germline CDR1 is LNHDA and CDR2 SQIVND (reference sequence). The CDR3 covers 14 residues. CDR3 sequence reads: CASSILRENYGYTF. DNA of the CDR3: TGTGCCAGTAGTATACTAAGGGAGAACTATGGCTACACCTTC.

V and J are TRBV11-2 and TRBJ2-7, with 12 bases identical to TRBD2. This CDR3 comprises 15 residues. Germline values: CDR1 SGHAT, CDR2 FQNNGV. Trimming removed 3 bases from V and 5 bases from J; junction bases left unmatched: 5. For the CDR3, the DNA is TGTGCCAGCAGCTTCCTAGCGGGAGGGCCAAACGAGCAGTACTTC. Its protein is CASSFLAGGPNEQYF.

This clone was seen only once. J is TRBJ1-6 and V is TRBV30; 10 nucleotides match TRBD1. Losses at the gene ends were 5 bases for V and 0 bases for J; bases not matched to a gene: 4. The germline CDR1 and CDR2 sequences are GTSNPN and SVGIG (reference sequence). The CDR3 sequence is 16 residues long. CDR3 sequence: CAWGGQGSSYNSPLHF. The CDR3 nucleotides are TGTGCCTGGGGGGGACAGGGGAGCTCCTATAATTCACCCCTCCACTTT.

As concerns this clone: The sample carries other DNA sequences with the same CDR3. The chain links TRBV20-1 to TRBJ1-2; TRBD1 agrees at 7 bases. The length of the CDR3 is 11 residues. V shed 6 bases and J 6 bases; nucleotides not matched to a gene: 4. Per germline, CDR1 DFQATT and CDR2 SNEGSKA (reference sequence). This CDR3 is CSAIRGNGYTF. The CDR3 DNA is TGCAGTGCGATCAGGGGGAATGGCTACACCTTC.

The CDR3 sequence: CASRTGFPSTDTQYF. CDR3 bases: TGTGCCAGCAGGACAGGGTTTCCTAGCACAGATACGCAGTATTTT. The V and J genes are TRBV6-5 and TRBJ2-3, with TRBD1 matching 7 bases. The V gene end was trimmed by 6 bases and the J gene end by 0 bases; junction bases not matched to a gene: 6. Germline V gives CDR1 MNHEY, CDR2 SVGAGI. The CDR3 covers 15 residues.

This clone was detected only once. The chain joins TRBV6-5 to TRBJ1-3, with D possibly being TRBD1 (5 bases). The V end lost 3 bases, the J end lost 6 bases, and 12 bases lay between the germline ends. This CDR3 comprises 14 residues. Germline lookup yields CDR1 MNHEY and CDR2 SVGAGI. The CDR3 region is CASSYMGGENTIYF. CDR3 sequence (DNA): TGTGCCAGCAGTTATATGGGGGGGGAAAACACCATATATTTT.

The chain couples TRBV7-9 to TRBJ1-2, with D possibly being TRBD1 (6 bases). This CDR3 region has 14 residues. Germline V gene data show CDR1 as SEHNR and CDR2 as FQNEAQ (reference sequence). V was clipped by 3 bases and J by 7 bases, with 15 bases between them. This CDR3 reads CASSFQQGVFGYTF. CDR3 nucleotides: TGTGCCAGCAGCTTTCAACAGGGAGTGTTTGGCTACACCTTC.

The chain links TRBV10-3 to TRBJ1-3; possible D gene TRBD1, 5 bases. V lost 4 bases to trimming and J lost 1 base, with 8 bases between them. This CDR3 is 14 amino acids long. The V gene's germline CDR1 is ENHRY and CDR2 SYGVKD. The CDR3 reads CAISVGVSGNTIYF. In nucleotides, the CDR3 is TGTGCCATCAGTGTAGGGGTGTCTGGAAACACCATATATTTT.

J is TRBJ2-7 and V is TRBV20-1, with 9 bases that match TRBD1. The CDR3 is made up of 11 amino acids. Germline CDR1 is DFQATT and CDR2 is SNEGSKA (reference sequence). V trimming: 7 bases; J trimming: 5 bases; junction bases outside the gene matches: 3. CDR3 nucleotides: TGCAGTGTCCGGGACAGGGACGAGCAGTACTTC. It codes for CSVRDRDEQYF.

The rearrangement uses TRBV5-1 and TRBJ2-6; 8 nucleotides agree with TRBD2. This CDR3 contains 16 residues. The junction had 7 bases not matched to a gene; V was cut back by 4 bases and J by 4 bases. Germline assignment: CDR1 SGHRS and CDR2 YFSETQ. The CDR3 DNA reads TGCGCCAGCAGCCCCGGGGGGGCCACCGGGGCCAACGTCCTGACTTTC. Translation gives CASSPGGATGANVLTF.

The chain's CDR3 is CASSQDRSNQPQHF. In DNA form, the CDR3 reads TGCGCCAGCAGCCAAGACAGGTCCAATCAGCCCCAGCATTTT. The chain employs TRBV4-1 and TRBJ1-5, with D unclear. CDR1 and CDR2 from the germline V gene are MGHRA and YSYEKL. The V gene lost 0 bases and the J gene lost 3 bases, with 6 bases spanning the gap. The length of the CDR3 is 14 residues.

V usage is TRBV30 and J usage is TRBJ2-5, with D unclear. The CDR3 extends over 14 amino acids. The germline V and J ends were trimmed by 2 bases and 5 bases, with 15 bases remaining between them. Germline CDR1 GTSNPN, CDR2 SVGIG (reference sequence). This CDR3 is CAWSPPPGGETQYF. CDR3 DNA sequence: TGTGCCTGGAGTCCACCGCCGGGTGGGGAGACCCAGTACTTC.

The chain links TRBV25-1 to TRBJ1-3, with 7 positions matching TRBD1. With 3 bases clipped from V and 4 bases from J, the junction kept 12 bases outside the gene matches. Germline assignment: CDR1 MGHDK and CDR2 SYGVNS. This CDR3 is 17 amino acids long. CDR3 region: CASSDFRGAQRGNTIYF. The CDR3, as DNA: TGTGCCAGCAGTGATTTCAGGGGGGCGCAAAGAGGAAACACCATATATTTT.

The rearrangement links TRBV6-6 to TRBJ1-6; the D gene is possibly TRBD1 (5 bases). Germline loops: CDR1 MNHNY, CDR2 SVGAGI (reference sequence). Trimming shortened V by 4 bases and J by 7 bases, and 11 bases separated the two germline ends. The CDR3 sequence is 14 residues long. The CDR3 nucleotides read TGTGCCAGCAGTTTCGGACGGACAAATTCACCCCTCCACTTT. Translated, it gives CASSFGRTNSPLHF.